Below, one TCR beta chain is given with its context. These data are taken from a study of CD8+ T cells in alopecia areata. Germline V lookup: CDR1 LNHDA, CDR2 SQIVND (reference sequence). The V end lost 3 bases, the J end lost 4 bases, and 7 bases lay between the germline ends. The CDR3 has 13 residues. cDNA reverse transcribed from extracted RNA served as the sequencing template. Data came from immunoSEQ multiplex PCR; TCRdb stores just in-frame clones and leaves some out. The data show some 150,000 clones, about 72% seen once. As part of sample collection, lesional scalp punch biopsies and peripheral blood were taken from alopecia areata patients.

This receptor was taken from a human donor with alopecia areata. The chain carries TRBV19 and TRBJ2-4; D not resolved. The input for sequencing was CD8+ T cells sorted from blood, taken at week 0. CDR3 protein: CASSMKVKNIQYF. The CDR3 bases are TGTGCCAGTAGTATGAAAGTAAAAAACATTCAGTACTTC.